A selection of T cell receptor beta chains follows, all from one sample in a study of CD8 T cells in Susac syndrome. Using its own MiXCR run on the immunoSEQ multiplex PCR reads, TCRdb lists one record per CDR3 protein. This sample has around 190,000 distinct CDR3 sequences; approximately 95% occur once, and the top ten carry 0.085% to 0.12%. The sequencing input was CD4+ T cells from PBMCs. The receptors were gathered from a human donor in good health. The CDR3 runs from the conserved cysteine through the conserved F or W. Each record gives: J gene, clone size, V gene, D gene, CDR3 DNA, CDR3 protein. D genes are given only for firm matches. The size entry is marked missing in some rows and otherwise reads once, few, many or a size class.

>TRBJ2-3|.|TRBV20-1|.
TGCAGTGCTAGGGGAGGGACATTTACAGATACGCAGTATTTT
CSARGGTFTDTQYF
>TRBJ2-1|.|TRBV20-1|TRBD2
TGCAGTGCTCCGGGACTAGCGCGAAATGAGCAGTTCTTC
CSAPGLARNEQFF
>TRBJ2-3|.|TRBV12-3/TRBV12-4|.
TGTGCCACCACGACAGACTATAGCACAGATACGCAGTATTTT
CATTTDYSTDTQYF
>TRBJ2-5|.|TRBV11-2|TRBD2
TGTGCCAGCAGCGCGGGACTAGCGAACCAAGAGACCCAGTACTTC
CASSAGLANQETQYF
>TRBJ2-7|.|TRBV29-1|.
TGCGGATCCGGACACTCCCAAATCTACGAGCAGTACTTC
CGSGHSQIYEQYF
>TRBJ2-7|.|TRBV2|.
TGTGCCAGCAGCCAGGGACCTAGGGTAGAGCAGTACTTC
CASSQGPRVEQYF
>TRBJ2-1|.|TRBV29-1|.
TGCAGCGTTGAATCGGGGGCCCAGTTCTTC
CSVESGAQFF
>TRBJ2-2|.|TRBV6-2/TRBV6-3|.
TGTGCCAGCAGTTCCGCCTCTATTAGCGGCAACACCGGGGAGCTGTTTTTT
CASSSASISGNTGELFF
>TRBJ1-5|.|TRBV6-2/TRBV6-3|.
TGTGCCAGCTTGTTAAATGGGGCGGCAGGACAGCCCCAGCATTTT
CASLLNGAAGQPQHF
>TRBJ2-7|.|TRBV6-5|TRBD1
TGTGCCAGCAGTTCATCCGGGACAGGGACGAGCGAGCAGTACTTC
CASSSSGTGTSEQYF
>TRBJ2-7|.|TRBV20-1|TRBD2
TGCAGTGCTAGACAGGCGGGGGACTACGAGCAGTACTTC
CSARQAGDYEQYF
>TRBJ2-5|.|TRBV7-8|TRBD2
TGTGCCAGCAGCCCACGACTAGCGGAGGCGGAGACCCAGTACTTC
CASSPRLAEAETQYF
>TRBJ2-1|.|TRBV6-2/TRBV6-3|.
TGTGCCAGCAGTTCAGGACGAGCTTCCTACAATGAGCAGTTCTTC
CASSSGRASYNEQFF
>TRBJ2-5|.|TRBV3-1|.
TGTGCCAGCAGCCAAGACCGGAGGGCGGAGTACCAAGAGACCCAGTACTTC
CASSQDRRAEYQETQYF
>TRBJ2-7|once|TRBV29-1|TRBD2
TGCAGCGTTGGGGGGGAAAGCGGGAAAACCTACGAGCAGTACTTC
CSVGGESGKTYEQYF
>TRBJ2-7|.|TRBV27|.
TGTGCCAGCAGCTTTACAGGGTTGATCTACGAGCAGTACTTC
CASSFTGLIYEQYF
>TRBJ2-7|.|TRBV7-9|.
TGTGCCAGCATCCCAGGGGTGGACTCCTACGAGCAGTACTTC
CASIPGVDSYEQYF
>TRBJ2-5|.|TRBV20-1|.
TGCAGTTCGCCTAGCGCTTATGAGACCCAGTACTTC
CSSPSAYETQYF
>TRBJ1-2|.|TRBV3-1|.
TGTGCCAGCAGCCAAGTGACTGGTGAGGCTGGCTACACCTTC
CASSQVTGEAGYTF
>TRBJ2-2|.|TRBV9|.
TGTGCCAGCAGTAATACCGGGACTCTGAACACCGGGGAGCTGTTTTTT
CASSNTGTLNTGELFF
>TRBJ1-2|.|TRBV5-6|.
TGTGCCAGCAGCGTCGGACCAAGGGGATTTGGCTACACCTTC
CASSVGPRGFGYTF
>TRBJ2-7|.|TRBV7-2|TRBD2
TGTGCCAGCAGCTTCCAGAGCGGGGGCCGTGAGGAGCAGTACTTC
CASSFQSGGREEQYF
>TRBJ2-5|.|TRBV12-3/TRBV12-4|TRBD2
TGTGCCAGCATGAGCAGCGGGAGAGGAGAGACCCAGTACTTC
CASMSSGRGETQYF
>TRBJ1-3|.|TRBV28|.
TGTGCCAGCAGTTTATCGACTCGCGGAAACACCATATATTTT
CASSLSTRGNTIYF
>TRBJ1-5|.|TRBV18|.
TGTGCCAGCTCACCGGAGCACCATCAGCCCCAGCATTTT
CASSPEHHQPQHF
>TRBJ2-1|.|TRBV29-1|.
TGCAGCGGGGGGAGCGGGTTATACAATGAGCAGTTCTTC
CSGGSGLYNEQFF
>TRBJ1-1|.|TRBV20-1|TRBD1
TGCAGTGCTAGAGCTCAGGGGGCCGCTGAAGCTTTCTTT
CSARAQGAAEAFF
>TRBJ2-1|.|TRBV12-3/TRBV12-4|.
TGTGCCAGCAGTATGCGACCCGATGAGCAGTTCTTC
CASSMRPDEQFF
>TRBJ2-4|.|TRBV2|.
TGTGCCAGCAGTGACAGTTTAGTTCAGTACTTC
CASSDSLVQYF
>TRBJ2-5|.|TRBV7-6|TRBD1
TGTGCCAGCAGCAGCAGGTACAGGGGGACCCAAGAGACCCAGTACTTC
CASSSRYRGTQETQYF
>TRBJ1-5|.|TRBV12-3/TRBV12-4|.
TGTGCCAGCAGATTTCAGACAGATCAGCCCCAGCATTTT
CASRFQTDQPQHF
>TRBJ2-7|.|TRBV7-2|.
TGTGCCAGCAGCAAGGTGGTGGGCTACGAGCAGTACTTC
CASSKVVGYEQYF
>TRBJ1-5|.|TRBV15|.
TGTGCCACCAGCAGAGAGCCCCAGGGTTTTCAGCCCCAGCATTTT
CATSREPQGFQPQHF
>TRBJ2-7|.|TRBV11-2|.
TGTGCCAGCAGCTTTCTTGGTTACGGTTCCTACGAGCAGTACTTC
CASSFLGYGSYEQYF
>TRBJ2-1|.|TRBV20-1|TRBD1
TGCAGTGCCCGCCGGGACAGCTCCTACAATGAGCAGTTCTTC
CSARRDSSYNEQFF
>TRBJ1-1|once|TRBV30|.
TGTGCCTGGGAGAAGGGGCGGCGCACTGAAGCTTTCTTT
CAWEKGRRTEAFF
>TRBJ2-2|.|TRBV9|.
TGTGCCAGCAGCGTAGGAGACTCCGGGGAGCTGTTTTTT
CASSVGDSGELFF
>TRBJ2-7|.|TRBV24-1|TRBD2
TGTGCCACCAGTGTTCAAACCCAGCGGGAGAGCTCCTACGAGCAGTACTTC
CATSVQTQRESSYEQYF
>TRBJ2-5|.|TRBV18|.
TGTGCCAGCTCACCAGAACAGGGAGGCAAGACCCAGTACTTC
CASSPEQGGKTQYF
>TRBJ1-4|.|TRBV29-1|.
TGCAGCGTTGGTCTTAATGAAAAACTGTTTTTT
CSVGLNEKLFF
>TRBJ2-7|.|TRBV28|.
TGTGCCAGCAGTTTAGCTGGCGGGACGTCTTACGAGCAGTACTTC
CASSLAGGTSYEQYF
>TRBJ1-1|.|TRBV5-1|.
TGCGCCAGCAGCTTTGGGGTTAAGAACACTGAAGCTTTCTTT
CASSFGVKNTEAFF
>TRBJ2-7|once|TRBV6-2/TRBV6-3|.
TGTGCCAGCAGTTCCGGACTTTTTACCTCCTACGAGCAGTACTTC
CASSSGLFTSYEQYF
>TRBJ2-7|.|TRBV29-1|TRBD1
TGCAGCGTCGCGGACAGGGGGCCTAGCGGAGCCTACGAGCAGTACTTC
CSVADRGPSGAYEQYF
>TRBJ1-5|.|TRBV28|.
TGTGCCAGCACTCCGCAAGGGCAGCCCCAGCATTTT
CASTPQGQPQHF
>TRBJ2-1|.|TRBV28|TRBD2
TGTGCCAGCAGTCAGGGACTAGCGGGAGGACCTGAGCAGTTCTTC
CASSQGLAGGPEQFF
>TRBJ1-1|once|TRBV4-2|.
TGTGCCAGCAGCCAGCAGGGAGGGGACACTGAAGCTTTCTTT
CASSQQGGDTEAFF
>TRBJ1-2|.|TRBV29-1|.
TGCAGCGGATTGTGGGTCTTGGATGGCTACACCTTC
CSGLWVLDGYTF
>TRBJ1-2|.|TRBV29-1|.
TGCAGCGTTGACGGGTCCGACCGCGTCTATGGCTACACCTTC
CSVDGSDRVYGYTF